These 17 T cell receptor beta chains originate from one sample sequenced in a study of graft-versus-host responses after intestinal transplantation listed by TCRdb under 2021. No antigen has been assigned to these receptors. Interpreted using the paper, the time point label stands for: cells obtained before transplantation from donor or recipient. The method was the immunoSEQ multiplex PCR assay. Not all clones reach the TCRdb copy of this immuneACCESS table, which keeps in-frame sequences only. Checked studies attribute under half of the gap to unresolved V genes and leave the rest unexplained. A total of more than 65,000 clones appear in this sample, under 90% of them only once. 0.35% to 0.5% of the sample lies in the top ten. The sequencing used unstimulated CD4+ T cells sorted from spleen or lymph node cells, collected before transplant. Every receptor here comes from a human donor who was the organ donor for an intestinal transplant.

This chain uses TRBV28 with TRBJ2-2, with D possibly TRBD1 on 5 matching bases. Germline CDR1 is MDHEN and CDR2 is SYDVKM. V lost 3 bases and J lost 6, with 17 bases in between. CDR3 size: 16 residues. CDR3 protein: CASSLPGHSRPGELFF. In DNA, the CDR3 is TGTGCCAGCAGTTTGCCTGGACACTCTAGGCCCGGGGAGCTGTTTTTT.

V is TRBV20-1 and J is TRBJ2-1; D call uncertain. The CDR3 is 11 residues long. Germline loops: CDR1 DFQATT, CDR2 SNEGSKA (reference sequence). V was cut by 6 bases and J by 15 bases, with 18 bases left in between. As DNA, the CDR3 is TGCAGTGCCCCGACAACCTCCTCGTGGTTCTTC. It encodes CSAPTTSSWFF.

The rearrangement uses TRBV5-6 and TRBJ2-5; D is undetermined. The CDR3 is 14 amino acids. Germline loops: CDR1 SGHDT, CDR2 YYEEEE. Trimming cost V 0 bases and J 1 base, with 7 bases left between them. The CDR3 sequence: CASSLEQLQETQYF. The DNA for the CDR3 is TGTGCCAGCAGCTTGGAACAGCTCCAAGAGACCCAGTACTTC. Based on the CDR3 plus reference TRBV5-6 and TRBJ2-5, the full variable domain is DAGVTQSPTHLIKTRGQQVTLRCSPKSGHDTVSWYQQALGQGPQFIFQYYEEEERQRGNFPDRFSGHQFPNYSSELNVNALLLGDSALYLCASSLEQLQETQYFGPGTRLLVL.

The CDR3 here is CASTQAGADTQYF. The CDR3 coding sequence is TGCGCCAGCACCCAGGCGGGGGCAGATACGCAGTATTTT. This chain uses TRBV5-1 with TRBJ2-3, with 7 bases that match TRBD2. The CDR3 covers 13 residues. Germline V lookup: CDR1 SGHRS, CDR2 YFSETQ. Trimming cost V 6 bases and J 4 bases; bases outside gene matches: 5.

This clone has just one count. The rearrangement uses TRBV7-2 and TRBJ2-1; D is unresolved. V was cut by 3 bases and J by 12 bases, with 12 bases left in between. Germline CDR1 SGHTA, CDR2 FQGNSA. This CDR3 spans 12 amino acids. This chain's CDR3 is CASSFSTGMQFF. CDR3 in DNA: TGTGCCAGCAGCTTCTCCACGGGTATGCAGTTCTTC.

This clone was seen more than once but under ten times. J is TRBJ1-2 and V is TRBV5-6; 8 bases are a match to TRBD1. Losses at the gene ends were 4 bases for V and 4 bases for J; bases not matched to a gene: 3. The CDR3 covers 13 residues. Germline loops: CDR1 SGHDT, CDR2 YYEEEE. The CDR3 nucleotides read TGTGCCAGCAGCCGACAGGGGACCTATGGCTACACCTTC. Translation gives CASSRQGTYGYTF. Looking up the rest from reference TRBV5-6 and TRBJ1-2 gives the full variable domain: DAGVTQSPTHLIKTRGQQVTLRCSPKSGHDTVSWYQQALGQGPQFIFQYYEEEERQRGNFPDRFSGHQFPNYSSELNVNALLLGDSALYLCASSRQGTYGYTFGSGTRLTVV.

The chain uses TRBV20-1 and TRBJ2-5, with D possibly being TRBD2 (5 bases). Germline V CDR1 and CDR2: DFQATT, SNEGSKA (reference sequence). The CDR3 runs to 11 residues. V dropped 6 bases and J dropped 3 bases, with 8 bases sitting between them. The CDR3 here is CSAPREETQYF. For the CDR3, the DNA is TGCAGTGCCCCGAGGGAAGAGACCCAGTACTTC.

The rearrangement links TRBV7-2 to TRBJ2-5; possible D gene TRBD1, 5 bases. This CDR3 has 13 residues. Trimming took off 5 bases at V and 2 bases at J, with 9 bases between the two ends. The germline V gene encodes CDR1 SGHTA and CDR2 FQGNSA. CDR3 DNA sequence: TGTGCCAGCAGCCGAAGGACACAAGAGACCCAGTACTTC. Encoded protein: CASSRRTQETQYF.

This chain connects TRBV18 to TRBJ1-1, with 8 bases that match TRBD1. Unmatched junction bases numbered 1, after V lost 0 bases and J lost 4 bases. This CDR3 spans 14 amino acids. CDR1 and CDR2 from the germline V gene are KGHSH and LQKENI. CDR3 amino acids: CASSPPDRGTEAFF. CDR3 nucleotide sequence: TGTGCCAGCTCACCACCTGACAGGGGCACTGAAGCTTTCTTT.

V and J are TRBV7-9 and TRBJ2-3; TRBD2 matches at 13 bases. The CDR3 extends over 18 amino acids. Germline CDR1 SEHNR, CDR2 FQNEAQ (reference sequence). The ends lost 0 bases at V and 4 bases at J; junction bases unmatched: 7. The CDR3 is CASSLALGLAGAADTQYF. Here the CDR3 DNA reads TGTGCCAGCAGCTTAGCGCTTGGACTAGCGGGGGCCGCAGATACGCAGTATTTT.

This clone is a singleton in its sample. The chain employs TRBV9 and TRBJ2-3; 8 positions agree with TRBD2. The CDR3 runs 17 residues. V lost 0 bases to trimming and J lost 2 bases; unmatched junction nucleotides: 8. CDR1 is SGDLS, CDR2 YYNGEE, per germline. This chain's CDR3 is CASSVVGTSRNTDTQYF. DNA of the CDR3: TGTGCCAGCAGCGTAGTAGGGACTAGTCGGAACACAGATACGCAGTATTTT.

V is TRBV6-5 and J is TRBJ1-2, with no clear D. Germline CDR1 reads MNHEY; CDR2 reads SVGAGI. Trimming left V 10 bases short and J 4 bases short, with 16 bases between. The CDR3 consists of 13 residues. The CDR3: CAIWSPTPYGYTF. The CDR3 nucleotides read TGTGCCATCTGGAGCCCCACTCCCTATGGCTACACCTTC.

The CDR3 spells CASRRRGGLTDTQYF. The DNA for the CDR3 is TGTGCCAGTAGGCGACGGGGGGGCCTAACAGATACGCAGTATTTT. This rearrangement joins TRBV19 to TRBJ2-3; 8 positions match TRBD2. The CDR3 contains 15 residues. CDR1 and CDR2 from the germline V gene are LNHDA and SQIVND (reference sequence). Unmatched junction bases numbered 8, after V lost 6 bases and J lost 3 bases. Based on the CDR3 plus reference TRBV19 and TRBJ2-3, the full variable domain is DGGITQSPKYLFRKEGQNVTLSCEQNLNHDAMYWYRQDPGQGLRLIYYSQIVNDFQKGDIAEGYSVSREKKESFPLTVTSAQKNPTAFYLCASRRRGGLTDTQYFGPGTRLTVL.

The rearrangement joins TRBV7-2 to TRBJ2-2; 8 bases line up with TRBD2. The junction had 6 bases not matched to a gene; V was cut back by 0 bases and J by 0 bases. CDR1 is SGHTA and CDR2 is FQGNSA in the germline V gene. The CDR3 extends over 18 amino acids. The CDR3 DNA reads as TGTGCCAGCAGCTTAGCGCGAGGCGGGGGGACGAACACCGGGGAGCTGTTTTTT. It translates to CASSLARGGGTNTGELFF.

The rearrangement links TRBV5-1 to TRBJ1-2; D is unclear. Germline loops: CDR1 SGHRS, CDR2 YFSETQ. V shed 0 bases and J shed 5 bases, with 8 bases lying between them. The CDR3 spans 13 residues. This CDR3 reads CASSLDRNYGYTF. The CDR3 DNA follows: TGCGCCAGCAGCTTGGACAGAAATTATGGCTACACCTTC.

The sample holds a few counts of this clone. The chain uses TRBV9 and TRBJ2-3; TRBD2 matches at 10 bases. Germline CDR1 reads SGDLS; CDR2 reads YYNGEE. Germline trimming cut 3 bases from V and 6 bases from J; bases unmatched to any gene: 10. CDR3 length equals 16 residues. The CDR3 DNA reads as TGTGCCAGCAGCGGGGGGCTAGCGGGGGCGGGGGATACGCAGTATTTT. Its protein product is CASSGGLAGAGDTQYF.

V and J are TRBV6-6 and TRBJ2-3; TRBD2 agrees at 12 bases. Germline values: CDR1 MNHNY, CDR2 SVGAGI (reference sequence). The CDR3 has 15 residues. V lost 6 bases to trimming and J lost 4 bases; unmatched junction nucleotides: 5. The CDR3 spells CASREGTSGSDTQYF. The CDR3 nucleotides read TGTGCCAGCAGGGAAGGGACTAGCGGGTCAGATACGCAGTATTTT.